This passage covers 21 T cell receptor beta chains from one sample sequenced in a study of T cells after yellow fever vaccination. Each CDR3 protein is one row after TCRdb ran MiXCR on the 5' RACE reads. The sample has some 48,000 distinct CDR3 sequences; 5% to 7% are singletons. This sample comprised PBMCs, either bulk or a sorted T-cell subset (CD4+, CD8+, memory, or dextramer-sorted; not recorded which), obtained 45 days after the yellow fever booster vaccination. These receptor sequences come from a young man who received the YFV17D yellow fever vaccine.

The table lists this clonotype with many counts. The J gene is TRBJ2-7, the V gene TRBV28; no clear D. The germline V gene encodes CDR1 MDHEN and CDR2 SYDVKM. The CDR3 is 12 amino acids. V was pared by 2 bases and J by 6 bases, with 8 bases between. The CDR3 DNA sequence: TGTGCCAGCAGTTTAAATGTGTTCGAGCAGTACTTC. This sequence encodes CASSLNVFEQYF. Full variable domain (rest looked up from reference TRBV28 and TRBJ2-7): DVKVTQSSRYLVKRTGEKVFLECVQDMDHENMFWYRQDPGLGLRLIYFSYDVKMKEKGDIPEGYSVSREKKERFSLILESASTNQTSMYLCASSLNVFEQYFGPGTRLTVT.

This clonotype was detected ten times or more. The rearrangement links TRBV11-2 to TRBJ1-1; no clear D. The CDR3 loop spans 14 amino acids. Trimming removed 7 bases from V and 5 bases from J, with 17 bases in between. CDR1 is SGHAT and CDR2 is FQNNGV in the germline V gene. The CDR3 DNA follows: TGTGCCAGCACCTCCCAGGCAGGAGAAACTGAAGCTTTCTTT. Its translation: CASTSQAGETEAFF.

The chain couples TRBV7-2 to TRBJ2-1; TRBD2 matches 10 bases. From germline, CDR1 is SGHTA and CDR2 FQGNSA. The ends lost 6 bases at V and 7 bases at J; junction bases unmatched: 9. The CDR3 runs to 15 residues. This CDR3 is CASRRLASGSNEQFF. The CDR3 DNA sequence: TGTGCCAGCAGACGATTGGCTAGCGGGAGTAATGAGCAGTTCTTC.

CDR3 in DNA: TGTGCCAGCAGCCCCTTAGGGGGCGCAGTAGGAAATGGCTACACCTTC. Translated: CASSPLGGAVGNGYTF. The chain joins TRBV3-1 to TRBJ1-2; 7 bases align to TRBD1. The CDR3 is made up of 16 amino acids. The germline CDR1 and CDR2 sequences are LGHDT and YNNKEL (reference sequence). V trimming: 4 bases; J trimming: 6 bases; junction bases outside the gene matches: 14.

This clonotype showed up many times. The chain is built from TRBV5-1 and TRBJ2-2; D is undetermined. The CDR3 loop spans 16 amino acids. The germline CDR1 and CDR2 sequences are SGHRS and YFSETQ. Trimming removed 0 bases at V and 1 base at J, with 10 bases between. The CDR3 DNA follows: TGCGCCAGCAGCTTGGTGCGGCACCAGAACACCGGGGAGCTGTTTTTT. Translation: CASSLVRHQNTGELFF.

This clonotype was counted at least ten times. The chain employs TRBV20-1 and TRBJ1-5, with a weak D call TRBD1 (5 bases). V was pared by 6 bases and J by 10 bases, with 16 bases between. The CDR3 runs 12 residues. From germline, CDR1 is DFQATT and CDR2 SNEGSKA (reference sequence). CDR3 amino acids: CSATDGDLPQHF. The CDR3 nucleotides are TGCAGTGCCACAGACGGGGACCTTCCCCAGCATTTT.

A note on this clonotype: Given a much more abundant clone one base away, this may be a read error. This chain links TRBV2 with TRBJ1-5; perhaps TRBD1 as D (5 bases). The V end was cut by 2 bases, the J end by 6 bases, with 8 bases between. The V gene's germline CDR1 is SNHLY and CDR2 FYNNEI. The CDR3 contains 13 residues. CDR3 nucleotides: TGTGCCAGCAGTGAATCGGGGGTTCAGCCCCAGCATTTT. Protein sequence: CASSESGVQPQHF.

This clonotype has ten or more counts. In nucleotides, the CDR3 is TGTGCCAGCAGCCCAACTAGCGGGAGGTCGTACGAGCAGTACTTC. Translating it yields CASSPTSGRSYEQYF. The chain has TRBV7-2 and TRBJ2-7; 12 nucleotides match TRBD2. Unmatched junction bases numbered 6, after V lost 5 bases and J lost 4 bases. The CDR3 is made up of 15 amino acids. The germline gives CDR1 SGHTA, CDR2 FQGNSA.

Details on this clonotype: One end of the junction fails to match germline, which may point to a read error. This chain uses TRBV20-1 with TRBJ2-2; possibly TRBD2 for D (6 bases). CDR1 and CDR2 (germline): DFQATT, SNEGSKA (reference sequence). The CDR3 extends over 16 amino acids. CDR3 nucleotides: TGCTGTGCTAGAGACCCGGCCGGGAGATCGGCCGGGGAGCTGTTTTTT. It specifies CCARDPAGRSAGELFF.

The sample holds a few counts of this clonotype. This chain connects TRBV20-1 to TRBJ2-4, with TRBD2 as a possible D gene (5 bases). The CDR3 runs 14 residues. Between the trimmed V and J ends, which lost 5 bases and 3 bases, there was a span of 14 bases. Germline CDR1 DFQATT, CDR2 SNEGSKA (reference sequence). CDR3 DNA: TGCAGTGCTCACGAGGGAGTGGGCAAAAACATTCAGTACTTC. Translated, it gives CSAHEGVGKNIQYF.

This clonotype appeared many times. V gene TRBV2 combines with J gene TRBJ2-1; D gene ambiguous. V shed 1 base and J shed 12 bases, with 7 bases lying between them. The CDR3 covers 11 residues. The germline CDR1 and CDR2 sequences are SNHLY and FYNNEI. CDR3 sequence reads: CASSEVAMQFF. CDR3 in DNA: TGTGCCAGCAGTGAAGTTGCGATGCAGTTCTTC.

This clonotype was seen repeatedly, ten times or more. J is TRBJ2-7 and V is TRBV20-1; 7 nucleotides match TRBD2. The J segment lost 2 bases and the V segment lost 0 bases, leaving 7 bases of the junction unmatched. The germline V gene has CDR1 DFQATT and CDR2 SNEGSKA (reference sequence). CDR3 length: 15 residues. The CDR3 DNA is TGCAGTGCTAGAGATCCGGGGACTAACCCCTACGAGCAGTACTTC. Translating it yields CSARDPGTNPYEQYF.

This clonotype has a count of ten or more. The chain joins TRBV29-1 to TRBJ1-2; perhaps TRBD1 as D (6 bases). Germline-derived CDR1 and CDR2 are SQVTM and ANQGSEA. The CDR3 contains 11 residues. Trimming cost V 7 bases and J 8 bases, with 14 bases left between them. CDR3 sequence (DNA): TGCAGCGGGGCGACAGGAGAGGGCTACACCTTC. Its translation is CSGATGEGYTF.

This clonotype was seen ten or more times. The chain carries TRBV10-3 and TRBJ2-5; D gene ambiguous. The CDR3 sequence is 11 residues long. Trimming stripped 4 bases from V and 5 bases from J, with 5 bases between. The V gene's germline CDR1 is ENHRY and CDR2 SYGVKD. The CDR3 is CAISVSETQYF. CDR3 DNA: TGTGCCATCAGTGTATCGGAGACCCAGTACTTC.

This clonotype was seen ten or more times. The chain is built from TRBV5-1 and TRBJ2-5; 7 positions match TRBD1. Germline assignment: CDR1 SGHRS and CDR2 YFSETQ. CDR3 size: 14 residues. J lost 4 bases, V lost 7 bases, and 10 bases had no gene match. CDR3 DNA: TGCGCCAGCTACCGGGACAGCCATCTAGAGACCCAGTACTTC. Translated: CASYRDSHLETQYF.

This clonotype was seen ten or more times. The genes are TRBV4-2 and TRBJ2-4; 15 positions agree with TRBD2. CDR1 is LGHNA, CDR2 YNFKEQ, per germline. This CDR3 contains 19 residues. J gave up 0 bases and V 6 bases, and 9 bases lay outside the gene matches. In DNA form, the CDR3 reads TGTGCCAGCAGTCTAACCCCGGGACTAGCGGGAGGAGCCAAAAACATTCAGTACTTC. Its translation is CASSLTPGLAGGAKNIQYF.

This clonotype has ten or more counts. The chain recombines TRBV10-3 with TRBJ2-3, with 8 bases matching TRBD2. Germline V gene sequence: CDR1 ENHRY, CDR2 SYGVKD. The CDR3 extends over 13 amino acids. With V trimmed by 6 bases and J by 1 base, 0 bases remained unmatched. This CDR3 reads CAIRTSGTDTQYF. The CDR3 DNA reads TGTGCCATCAGGACTAGCGGCACAGATACGCAGTATTTT.

This clonotype was picked up a small number of times. The rearrangement joins TRBV7-2 to TRBJ2-5, with D perhaps TRBD1 or TRBD2 (6 bases each). This CDR3 contains 16 residues. The germline CDR1 and CDR2 sequences are SGHTA and FQGNSA. Trimming shortened V by 4 bases and J by 2 bases, and 17 bases separated the two germline ends. This CDR3 is CASSSAAGGGQETQYF. CDR3 nucleotide sequence: TGTGCCAGCAGCTCTGCCGCCGGGGGCGGTCAAGAGACCCAGTACTTC.

The genes are TRBV12-3 or TRBV12-4 and TRBJ2-2, with TRBD1 matching over 9 bases. This CDR3 is built from 14 residues. The J segment lost 5 bases and the V segment lost 5 bases, leaving 3 bases of the junction unmatched. CDR3 residues: CASSLQGATGELFF. CDR3 bases: TGTGCCAGCAGTCTACAGGGGGCGACCGGGGAGCTGTTTTTT.

This clonotype occurred many times. This chain's CDR3 is CASGGQIASGNTIYF. CDR3 DNA sequence: TGCGCCAGCGGAGGTCAGATAGCCTCTGGAAACACCATATATTTT. This rearrangement joins TRBV4-3 to TRBJ1-3; D remains ambiguous. Trimming shortened V by 8 bases and J by 0 bases, and 14 bases separated the two germline ends. CDR3 size: 15 residues. CDR1 and CDR2 (germline): LGHNA, YSLEER.

This clonotype was seen at least ten times. V is TRBV12-3 or TRBV12-4 and J is TRBJ2-1; D remains unclear. V was trimmed by 6 bases and J by 8 bases, leaving 8 bases between them. This CDR3 comprises 11 residues. CDR3 coding DNA: TGTGCCAGCAGCGTTGTCGATGAGCAGTTCTTC. Protein product: CASSVVDEQFF.